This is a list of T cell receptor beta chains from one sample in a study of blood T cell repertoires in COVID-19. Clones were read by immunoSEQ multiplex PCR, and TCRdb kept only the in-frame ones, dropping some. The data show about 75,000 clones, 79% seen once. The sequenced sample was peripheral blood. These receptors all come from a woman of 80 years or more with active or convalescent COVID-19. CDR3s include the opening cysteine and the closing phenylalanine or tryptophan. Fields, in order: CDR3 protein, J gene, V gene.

CDR3: CASSYGLAGGSSYNEQFF; J: TRBJ2-1; V: TRBV11-2
CDR3: CASSQEGASYNEQFF; J: TRBJ2-1; V: TRBV4-1
CDR3: CASSPRFTAVGNTEAFF; J: TRBJ1-1; V: TRBV3-1/TRBV3-2
CDR3: CASSPFGTRNHNEQFF; J: TRBJ2-1; V: TRBV28
CDR3: CASSYSPGGGGTEAFF; J: TRBJ1-1; V: TRBV6-5
CDR3: CANGELFF; J: TRBJ2-2; V: TRBV7-9
CDR3: CASSPSARERLTNEKLFF; J: TRBJ1-4; V: TRBV18
CDR3: CASRRQGGIGELFF; J: TRBJ2-2; V: TRBV27
CDR3: CSVEVATGTGAFF; J: TRBJ1-1; V: TRBV29-1
CDR3: CASSQIRGLPDGYTF; J: TRBJ1-2; V: TRBV9
CDR3: CANPYGEKVNYGYTF; J: TRBJ1-2; V: TRBV6-5
CDR3: CASSQVWRSGGPVGETQYF; J: TRBJ2-5; V: TRBV4-3
CDR3: CASSRPRGSTDTQYF; J: TRBJ2-3; V: TRBV27
CDR3: CASSLVPDGHTDTQYF; J: TRBJ2-3; V: TRBV5-1
CDR3: CARRQGPPSPLHF; J: TRBJ1-6; V: TRBV2
CDR3: CASSSAGPNNQPQHF; J: TRBJ1-5; V: TRBV28
CDR3: CASSYSTGSRSNQPQHF; J: TRBJ1-5; V: TRBV6-2/TRBV6-3
CDR3: CASSLLAASTDTQYF; J: TRBJ2-3; V: TRBV7-2
CDR3: CASSYGTGRSYEQYF; J: TRBJ2-7; V: TRBV6-5
CDR3: CASSESVRSQPQHF; J: TRBJ1-5; V: TRBV10-2
CDR3: CASSPGVVGRQPQHF; J: TRBJ1-5; V: TRBV18
CDR3: CASTRRKTGTSLDEQYF; J: TRBJ2-7; V: TRBV6-6
CDR3: CASSPNFITEAFF; J: TRBJ1-1; V: TRBV13
CDR3: CASSLFDRGDEQYF; J: TRBJ2-7; V: TRBV4-1
CDR3: CASSRPGSSTQPQHF; J: TRBJ1-5; V: TRBV6-2/TRBV6-3
CDR3: CASRSGQGSLNQPQHF; J: TRBJ1-5; V: TRBV10-2
CDR3: CATSAPGTGSNGELFF; J: TRBJ2-2; V: TRBV24-1
CDR3: CASSLVVLAGVPNEQYF; J: TRBJ2-7; V: TRBV5-4
CDR3: CAISDLSGGQETQYF; J: TRBJ2-5; V: TRBV10-3
CDR3: CASSSGDRATGANVLTF; J: TRBJ2-6; V: TRBV7-2
CDR3: CASSFRTGSADTQYF; J: TRBJ2-3; V: TRBV11-3
CDR3: CASSRGLAGGPNTGELFF; J: TRBJ2-2; V: TRBV7-9
CDR3: CASSGDWRNTDTQYF; J: TRBJ2-3; V: TRBV18
CDR3: CASSYRGRGVTEAFF; J: TRBJ1-1; V: TRBV6-5
CDR3: CASSLFAQGTGELFF; J: TRBJ2-2; V: TRBV27
CDR3: CASSQDSRSNQPQHF; J: TRBJ1-5; V: TRBV3-1/TRBV3-2
CDR3: CAITGDIVVNEQFF; J: TRBJ2-1; V: TRBV10-3
CDR3: CASSSKGLAEGSSYNEQFF; J: TRBJ2-1; V: TRBV7-3
CDR3: CASGSVRVQHF; J: TRBJ1-5; V: TRBV2
CDR3: CASSTGTSGLLGEQFF; J: TRBJ2-1; V: TRBV19
CDR3: CASSPGIRLELGTQYF; J: TRBJ2-5; V: TRBV18
CDR3: CASSLLLQGDGDSPLHF; J: TRBJ1-6; V: TRBV5-1
CDR3: CASSPNRGGYTEAFF; J: TRBJ1-1; V: TRBV25-1
CDR3: CASSVPAGGGTDTQYF; J: TRBJ2-3; V: TRBV2
CDR3: CASSFAGTGGTEAFF; J: TRBJ1-1; V: TRBV7-2
CDR3: CATSDTKRVIGYNEQFF; J: TRBJ2-1; V: TRBV24-1
CDR3: CASSTGRFNYGYTF; J: TRBJ1-2; V: TRBV19
CDR3: CASSSGLAGTYEQYF; J: TRBJ2-7; V: TRBV13
CDR3: CASSLQMNTEAFF; J: TRBJ1-1; V: TRBV12-3/TRBV12-4
CDR3: CASSLRQGNSGELFF; J: TRBJ2-2; V: TRBV7-2
CDR3: CATSSPGKEQYF; J: TRBJ2-7; V: TRBV15
CDR3: CATGSGRFREDEQYF; J: TRBJ2-7; V: TRBV15
CDR3: CASSSYLRETSGNTIYF; J: TRBJ1-3; V: TRBV11-2
CDR3: CASLMTAMNTEAFF; J: TRBJ1-1; V: TRBV19
CDR3: CASSPRQGSSNQPQHF; J: TRBJ1-5; V: TRBV18
CDR3: CASQPTGGIYEQYF; J: TRBJ2-7; V: TRBV19
CDR3: CASSQAGGPEPNEQFF; J: TRBJ2-1; V: TRBV28
CDR3: CASSNPKGGHENSPLHF; J: TRBJ1-6; V: TRBV7-9